This T cell receptor (beta chain) was captured by sequencing in a study of radiotherapy plus CTLA-4 blockade in lung cancer. TCRdb's table, derived via immunoSEQ multiplex PCR, lists solely in-frame clones and lacks some. The sample shows about 85,000 clones, around 85% of them seen only once. Participants had chemo-refractory metastatic non-small-cell lung cancer and were treated with focal radiation plus ipilimumab CTLA-4 blockade. The CDR3 is made up of 17 amino acids. J lost 3 bases, V lost 2 bases, and 9 bases had no gene match. CDR1 and CDR2 (germline): MNHNS, SASEGT. With regard to this clone: Its specificity is unknown.

General study points: There was expansion of tumor-derived TCR clones in blood after radiotherapy plus ipilimumab.

V and J are TRBV6-1 and TRBJ2-7, with 11 bases matching TRBD2. Sequenced material: peripheral blood, taken from a patient treated with radiotherapy plus ipilimumab. The receptor's source is a human donor with non-small cell lung cancer who had a partial response to radiotherapy plus ipilimumab. The CDR3 DNA reads as TGTGCCAGCAGTGAATCCCCAACTAGCGGGAGTTACTACGAGCAGTACTTC. Translation gives CASSESPTSGSYYEQYF.